The present T cell receptor beta chain was sequenced within a study of early T cells in non-severe SARS-CoV-2 infection. MiXCR was run by TCRdb on the 5' RACE reads, yielding one entry per CDR3 protein. The sample consists of approximately 31,000 distinct CDR3 sequences, roughly 5% of them appearing once. There are 12 residues in the CDR3. V was pared by 4 bases and J by 6 bases, with 7 bases between. Germline-derived CDR1 and CDR2 are WNHNN and SYGVQD (reference sequence). This clonotype was counted ten times or more. The specimen sequenced was whole blood. The chain recombines TRBV10-1 with TRBJ2-1; D not certain. The clonotype was recovered from an adult who was a healthcare worker with PCR-confirmed SARS-CoV-2 infection or an uninfected control (not recorded which). CDR3 sequence reads: CASSGSSNEQFF. DNA of the CDR3: TGCGCCAGCAGTGGATCTAGCAATGAGCAGTTCTTC.